The 14 T cell receptor beta chains below come from one sample, sequenced in a study of blood T cell repertoires in COVID-19. Sequencing used immunoSEQ multiplex PCR; TCRdb keeps in-frame clones, though not all of them. The sample has approximately 430,000 clones; 86% are singletons. The source material was peripheral blood. These receptor sequences come from a woman aged 25 to 39 with active or convalescent COVID-19.

This chain joins TRBV2 and TRBJ1-3, with D perhaps matching TRBD1 (5 bases). Trimming shortened V by 3 bases and J by 0 bases, and 9 bases separated the two germline ends. This CDR3 region has 15 residues. Germline V gene data show CDR1 as SNHLY and CDR2 as FYNNEI. The CDR3 DNA reads as TGTGCCAGCAGTGATACAGGCTACTCTGGAAACACCATATATTTT. Translating it yields CASSDTGYSGNTIYF.

This clone came up a few times. V gene TRBV11-2 combines with J gene TRBJ2-7; weak D call: TRBD2 (5 bases). The CDR3 is 15 residues long. The germline CDR1 and CDR2 sequences are SGHAT and FQNNGV. Trimming cost V 1 base and J 3 bases, with 13 bases left between them. CDR3 in DNA: TGTGCCAGCAGCTTAGCGGCCCGGGGAAACTACGAGCAGTACTTC. Protein: CASSLAARGNYEQYF. Combining the CDR3 with reference TRBV11-2 and TRBJ2-7 gives the whole variable domain EAGVAQSPRYKIIEKRQSVAFWCNPISGHATLYWYQQILGQGPKLLIQFQNNGVVDDSQLPKDRFSAERLKGVDSTLKIQPAKLEDSAVYLCASSLAARGNYEQYFGPGTRLTVT.

This clone showed up just a few times. V is TRBV6-5 and J is TRBJ1-1; 7 bases match TRBD1. The V gene end was trimmed by 5 bases and the J gene end by 2 bases; junction bases not matched to a gene: 5. Germline CDR1 reads MNHEY; CDR2 reads SVGAGI. The CDR3 is made up of 14 amino acids. The CDR3 reads CASSRGQPNTEAFF. CDR3 in DNA: TGTGCCAGCAGTCGGGGACAGCCCAACACTGAAGCTTTCTTT.

The V gene is TRBV20-1, the J gene TRBJ1-1; 8 nucleotides align to TRBD1. V was pared by 3 bases and J by 0 bases, with 9 bases of the junction left unmatched. From germline, CDR1 is DFQATT and CDR2 SNEGSKA (reference sequence). This CDR3 spans 16 amino acids. The CDR3 region is CSASHRGKIMNTEAFF. In DNA form, the CDR3 reads TGCAGTGCTAGTCACAGGGGGAAGATCATGAACACTGAAGCTTTCTTT.

V usage is TRBV4-1 and J usage is TRBJ2-2; 11 bases line up with TRBD2. CDR1 MGHRA and CDR2 YSYEKL come from the germline V gene. The CDR3 extends over 17 amino acids. With 3 bases clipped from V and 7 bases from J, the junction kept 10 bases outside the gene matches. DNA for the CDR3: TGCGCCAGCAGCCACCCAGCTAGCGGGAGGTATTTCGGGGAGCTGTTTTTT. Protein product: CASSHPASGRYFGELFF.

The gene calls are TRBV7-8 and TRBJ2-7, with a possible D match to TRBD2 (6 bases). The CDR3 contains 14 residues. Looked up from germline, CDR1 is SGHVS and CDR2 is FQNEAQ. Trimming removed 0 bases at V and 7 bases at J, with 13 bases between. The CDR3 loop reads CASSLALTAGEQYF. In DNA form, the CDR3 reads TGTGCCAGCAGCTTAGCGCTGACTGCGGGGGAGCAGTACTTC.

The rearrangement uses TRBV29-1 and TRBJ1-2, with 11 bases lining up with TRBD1. CDR1 is SQVTM and CDR2 is ANQGSEA in the germline V gene. V was pared by 7 bases and J by 2 bases, with 3 bases of the junction left unmatched. This CDR3 is built from 13 residues. The chain's CDR3 is CSAGTGGNYGYTF. In nucleotides, the CDR3 is TGCAGCGCTGGGACAGGGGGGAACTATGGCTACACCTTC.

In DNA form, the CDR3 reads TGTGCCAGCAGCTTCATGTCGCGGGAGCCCTACGAGCAGTACTTC. It encodes CASSFMSREPYEQYF. The rearrangement uses TRBV5-6 and TRBJ2-7; 7 nucleotides match TRBD2. Unmatched junction bases numbered 7, after V lost 2 bases and J lost 2 bases. CDR1 and CDR2 (germline): SGHDT, YYEEEE. This CDR3 region has 15 residues.

The V gene is TRBV7-8, the J gene TRBJ1-2, with TRBD1 matching 8 bases. Germline CDR1 is SGHVS and CDR2 is FQNEAQ. The junction had 10 bases not matched to a gene; V was cut back by 5 bases and J by 2 bases. CDR3 size: 16 residues. DNA for the CDR3: TGTGCCAGCAGCCTATCGACAGGGGCCCTCAACTATGGCTACACCTTC. It is translated as CASSLSTGALNYGYTF.

The chain links TRBV5-1 to TRBJ2-5; D perhaps matches TRBD2 (5 bases). There are 13 residues in the CDR3. Trimming cost V 1 base and J 5 bases, with 9 bases left between them. The V gene's germline CDR1 is SGHRS and CDR2 YFSETQ. The CDR3 coding sequence is TGCGCCAGCAGCTTGTTGGGAGTGGAGACCCAGTACTTC. Translating it yields CASSLLGVETQYF.

The DNA of the CDR3 is TGTGCCAGCTCACCACAGGGGGACTATGGCTACACCTTC. Translation gives CASSPQGDYGYTF. The chain links TRBV18 to TRBJ1-2, with D possibly being TRBD1 (6 bases). The CDR3 runs 13 residues. The ends were cut back, 1 base at V and 3 bases at J, with 6 bases in the middle. Germline V lookup: CDR1 KGHSH, CDR2 LQKENI.

The rearrangement links TRBV11-2 to TRBJ2-7; 9 nucleotides agree with TRBD1. Germline V gene lookup returns CDR1 SGHAT and CDR2 FQNNGV. The CDR3 extends over 13 amino acids. CDR3: CAEDRGWASEQYF. CDR3 nucleotides: TGTGCAGAAGACAGGGGGTGGGCGTCCGAGCAGTACTTC. The full variable domain, with the rest looked up from reference TRBV11-2 and TRBJ2-7, is EAGVAQSPRYKIIEKRQSVAFWCNPISGHATLYWYQQILGQGPKLLIQFQNNGVVDDSQLPKDRFSAERLKGVDSTLKIQPAKLEDSAVYLCAEDRGWASEQYFGPGTRLTVT.

V is TRBV5-6 and J is TRBJ2-3, with 8 bases matching TRBD2. Germline CDR1 SGHDT, CDR2 YYEEEE. There are 16 residues in the CDR3. The V and J ends lost 3 bases and 1 base, in that order; junction bases with no gene match: 7. The CDR3 loop reads CASSSDGLAGTDTQYF. The CDR3 DNA reads TGTGCCAGCAGCTCGGATGGACTAGCTGGCACAGATACGCAGTATTTT.

The CDR3 is CASSPAPAREGTIYF. The DNA of the CDR3 is TGTGCCAGCAGCCCTGCTCCGGCCCGGGAGGGCACCATATATTTT. The rearrangement uses TRBV7-9 and TRBJ1-3; D gene uncertain. Per the germline V gene, CDR1 is SEHNR and CDR2 is FQNEAQ (reference sequence). Trimming cost V 5 bases and J 9 bases, with 20 bases left between them. The length of the CDR3 is 15 residues.